The rows below give T cell receptor beta chains drawn from one sample of a study of identical twins. TCRdb used MiXCR to reprocess the 5' RACE reads, holding one entry per CDR3 protein. This table has around 1.7 million distinct CDR3 sequences, roughly 35% appearing once. The sequencing sample was made of cord blood. The origin of the receptors is a newborn girl in good health. Each CDR3 is given with its conserved first and last residue. D genes are given only for firm matches. The size field is filled for only some rows; it gives once, few, many or a size class.

clone_size	cdr3_length	v_call	j_call	d_call	cdr3_aa	cdr3_nt
few	17	TRBV7-9	TRBJ1-1	-	CASTHPWGGLRNTEAFF	TGTGCCAGCACCCATCCGTGGGGGGGCTTGAGAAACACTGAAGCTTTCTTT
-	22	TRBV11-2	TRBJ2-3	TRBD2	CASSPHSGTSGRAKVITDTQYF	TGTGCCAGCAGCCCCCATTCCGGGACTAGCGGGAGGGCCAAAGTGATCACAGATACGCAGTATTTT
many	12	TRBV10-3	TRBJ2-7	TRBD1	CAIGDRSYEQYF	TGTGCCATCGGGGACAGGTCCTACGAGCAGTACTTC
-	16	TRBV4-1	TRBJ1-2	TRBD1	CASSQEGQGAGYGYTF	TGCGCCAGCAGCCAAGAAGGACAGGGGGCGGGCTATGGCTACACCTTC
-	16	TRBV6-5	TRBJ1-4	-	CASSYGRTFTDEKLFF	TGTGCCAGCAGTTACGGTCGAACCTTCACGGATGAAAAACTGTTTTTT
once	15	TRBV12-3/TRBV12-4	TRBJ2-2	TRBD1	CASSRGTGATGELFF	TGTGCCAGCAGTCGCGGGACAGGGGCCACCGGGGAGCTGTTTTTT
few	12	TRBV20-1	TRBJ2-7	TRBD1	CSALTGGHEQYF	TGCAGTGCACTGACAGGGGGGCACGAGCAGTACTTC
-	14	TRBV20-1	TRBJ2-7	TRBD1	CSASTGTEGDEQYF	TGCAGTGCTTCCACCGGGACAGAAGGGGACGAGCAGTACTTC
few	16	TRBV29-1	TRBJ2-3	TRBD1	CSTHDRGPSGGDTQYF	TGCAGCACGCACGATAGGGGCCCCTCAGGGGGAGATACGCAGTATTTT
-	14	TRBV5-1	TRBJ2-7	-	CASSALGTSYEQYF	TGCGCCAGCAGCGCGTTAGGGACCTCCTACGAGCAGTACTTC
-	15	TRBV27	TRBJ1-2	TRBD1	CASSPRRQGNYGYTF	TGTGCCAGCAGTCCCCGGCGACAGGGGAACTATGGCTACACCTTC
few	14	TRBV10-3	TRBJ2-3	TRBD2	CAISEAGGSDTQYF	TGTGCCATCAGTGAGGCGGGAGGGTCAGATACGCAGTATTTT
few	16	TRBV5-4	TRBJ2-1	TRBD2	CASSASPRGNYNEQFF	TGTGCCAGCAGCGCCTCTCCGCGGGGGAACTACAATGAGCAGTTCTTC
few	18	TRBV5-6	TRBJ2-1	TRBD2	CASSYVGGWGLDNNEQFF	TGTGCCAGCAGCTACGTTGGGGGGTGGGGACTAGACAACAATGAGCAGTTCTTC
-	14	TRBV11-2	TRBJ2-1	TRBD1	CASSSFDRENEQFF	TGTGCCAGCAGCTCCTTTGACAGGGAGAATGAGCAGTTCTTC
few	15	TRBV20-1	TRBJ2-3	TRBD2	CSARDRSGGGDTQYF	TGCAGTGCTAGAGATCGGTCGGGGGGTGGGGATACGCAGTATTTT
-	15	TRBV4-1	TRBJ2-7	TRBD2	CASSRLSGGPYEQYF	TGCGCCAGCAGCCGTCTCAGCGGGGGGCCTTACGAGCAGTACTTC
-	13	TRBV2	TRBJ1-6	-	CASVPGINSPLHF	TGTGCCAGCGTTCCAGGGATAAATTCACCCCTCCACTTT
-	19	TRBV4-1	TRBJ2-1	TRBD2	CASSQGLAGGPVSYNEQFF	TGCGCCAGCAGCCAGGGACTAGCGGGGGGGCCTGTTTCCTACAATGAGCAGTTCTTC
-	16	TRBV20-1	TRBJ2-1	TRBD2	CSARENGGAPYNEQFF	TGCAGTGCTAGAGAAAACGGGGGGGCCCCCTACAATGAGCAGTTCTTC
few	15	TRBV4-2	TRBJ2-7	TRBD2	CASSQATSGDYEQYF	TGTGCCAGCAGCCAAGCGACTAGCGGGGATTACGAGCAGTACTTC
-	14	TRBV20-1	TRBJ2-2	TRBD2	CSAGGTTYTGELFF	TGCAGTGCAGGCGGGACTACCTACACCGGGGAGCTGTTTTTT
-	18	TRBV5-1	TRBJ2-1	TRBD2	CASSFALAGSSSYSEQFF	TGCGCCAGCAGCTTTGCACTAGCGGGGAGTAGCTCCTACAGTGAGCAGTTCTTC
few	13	TRBV14	TRBJ2-1	TRBD2	CASSQDSRAGEFF	TGTGCCAGCAGCCAAGATAGCAGAGCGGGAGAGTTCTTC
once	13	TRBV12-3/TRBV12-4	TRBJ2-5	-	CASSRAPQETQYF	TGTGCCAGCAGTCGGGCCCCACAAGAGACCCAGTACTTC
-	17	TRBV27	TRBJ2-1	TRBD2	CASSFRSSGTYQETQFF	TGTGCCAGCAGTTTTCGGTCTAGCGGAACGTACCAAGAGACCCAGTTCTTC
many	10	TRBV5-1	TRBJ2-5	-	CASSGETQYF	TGTGCCAGCAGTGGGGAGACCCAGTACTTC
-	16	TRBV28	TRBJ1-6	TRBD1	CASSSTLRDSTSPLHF	TGTGCCAGCAGTTCAACCCTCCGGGACAGCACTTCACCCCTCCACTTT
-	13	TRBV28	TRBJ1-6	-	CASSFQFNSPLHF	TGTGCCAGCAGTTTCCAGTTCAATTCACCCCTCCACTTT
few	16	TRBV20-1	TRBJ2-7	TRBD1	CSARRGETGVYYEQYF	TGCAGTGCGAGGAGGGGCGAGACAGGGGTTTACTACGAGCAGTACTTC
many	14	TRBV5-1	TRBJ1-5	-	CASSPTGYNQPQHF	TGTGCCAGCTCACCCACAGGGTACAATCAGCCCCAGCATTTT
-	13	TRBV7-9	TRBJ2-7	-	CASSSVDSYEQYF	TGTGCCAGCTCTAGCGTCGACTCCTACGAGCAGTACTTC
-	15	TRBV12-3/TRBV12-4	TRBJ1-5	-	CASSSPYLGNQPQHF	TGTGCCAGCAGTTCCCCTTATTTGGGTAATCAGCCCCAGCATTTT
-	16	TRBV6-5	TRBJ2-1	-	CASSRVIVAGHNEQFF	TGTGCCAGCTCACGGGTTATTGTTGCTGGACACAATGAGCAGTTCTTC
-	15	TRBV7-2	TRBJ2-3	TRBD1	CASSTGTGSQDTQYF	TGTGCCAGCAGCACGGGGACAGGGAGTCAAGATACGCAGTATTTT
few	20	TRBV25-1	TRBJ2-3	TRBD2	CASSRSAGTSGNRLTDTQYF	TGTGCCAGCAGCAGGTCCGCCGGGACTAGCGGGAACAGACTTACAGATACGCAGTATTTT
few	13	TRBV29-1	TRBJ2-2	TRBD1	CSVGDRNTGELFF	TGCAGCGTTGGGGACAGGAACACCGGGGAGCTGTTTTTT
few	14	TRBV5-6	TRBJ1-2	-	CASSLDLQGPGYTF	TGTGCCAGCAGCTTGGATCTCCAGGGTCCTGGCTACACCTTC
few	15	TRBV9	TRBJ2-5	-	CASSQFTGSWETQYF	TGTGCCAGCAGCCAATTCACAGGGTCGTGGGAGACCCAGTACTTC
-	14	TRBV6-6	TRBJ1-2	-	CASSYSQDRYGYTF	TGTGCCAGCAGTTACAGTCAGGATCGCTATGGCTACACCTTC
-	16	TRBV10-3	TRBJ1-5	TRBD1	CAISLTHDRGNQPQHF	TGTGCCATCAGTTTGACCCACGACAGGGGCAATCAGCCCCAGCATTTT
few	18	TRBV20-1	TRBJ2-3	TRBD2	CSARSHATLAVSTDTQYF	TGCAGTGCTAGATCACACGCCACACTAGCGGTCAGCACAGATACGCAGTATTTT
-	14	TRBV6-6	TRBJ1-6	-	CASSLRDGNSPPHF	TGTGCCAGCAGTCTTCGGGACGGGAATTCACCCCCCCACTTT
-	16	TRBV3-1	TRBJ2-3	TRBD2	CASSHLGLAGGDTQYF	TGTGCCAGCAGCCATTTGGGACTAGCGGGAGGAGATACGCAGTATTTT
-	16	TRBV5-1	TRBJ2-5	-	CASSSNRRAAGNEQYF	TGCGCCAGCAGCTCGAATAGGAGGGCCGCTGGCAATGAGCAGTACTTC
once	14	TRBV6-2/TRBV6-3	TRBJ2-7	-	CASSGDGTDNEQYF	TGTGCCAGCAGCGGGGACGGAACCGACAATGAGCAGTACTTC
few	14	TRBV20-1	TRBJ1-4	-	CSARILGTNEELFF	TGCAGTGCTAGAATATTGGGAACTAATGAAGAACTGTTTTTT
few	11	TRBV7-2	TRBJ1-1	-	CASSRTFEAFF	TGTGCCAGCAGCCGGACTTTTGAAGCTTTCTTT
few	15	TRBV14	TRBJ1-1	TRBD1	CASSSFKRRDSEAFF	TGTGCCAGCAGCTCCTTTAAAAGGAGGGACAGCGAAGCTTTCTTT
-	12	TRBV10-1	TRBJ2-7	-	CASSEISSEQYF	TGCGCCAGCAGTGAGATTTCCAGCGAGCAGTACTTC
few	16	TRBV4-2	TRBJ1-5	-	CASSQSHRVLNQPQHF	TGTGCCAGCAGCCAAAGCCACAGGGTCCTTAATCAGCCCCAGCATTTT
-	15	TRBV10-3	TRBJ1-5	TRBD1	CAISVEDRGNQPQHF	TGTGCCATCAGTGTCGAGGACAGGGGCAATCAGCCCCAGCATTTT
few	14	TRBV10-3	TRBJ1-2	-	CAISEGSGVYGYTF	TGTGCCATCAGTGAAGGGTCAGGGGTCTATGGCTACACCTTC
-	15	TRBV7-2	TRBJ2-7	TRBD2	CASSPTPTSFYEQYF	TGTGCCAGCAGCCCTACCCCGACTAGCTTCTACGAGCAGTACTTC
-	19	TRBV12-3/TRBV12-4	TRBJ2-7	TRBD1	CASSWGQVQGAGSYNEQYF	TGTGCCAGCAGTTGGGGGCAGGTACAGGGGGCGGGCTCCTACAATGAGCAGTACTTC
-	16	TRBV6-1	TRBJ1-5	-	CASSEPPRGGNQPQHF	TGTGCCAGCAGTGAACCGCCAAGAGGAGGCAATCAGCCCCAGCATTTT
-	13	TRBV4-2	TRBJ1-2	-	CASSQGIDYGYTF	TGTGCCAGCAGCCAAGGTATCGACTATGGCTACACCTTC